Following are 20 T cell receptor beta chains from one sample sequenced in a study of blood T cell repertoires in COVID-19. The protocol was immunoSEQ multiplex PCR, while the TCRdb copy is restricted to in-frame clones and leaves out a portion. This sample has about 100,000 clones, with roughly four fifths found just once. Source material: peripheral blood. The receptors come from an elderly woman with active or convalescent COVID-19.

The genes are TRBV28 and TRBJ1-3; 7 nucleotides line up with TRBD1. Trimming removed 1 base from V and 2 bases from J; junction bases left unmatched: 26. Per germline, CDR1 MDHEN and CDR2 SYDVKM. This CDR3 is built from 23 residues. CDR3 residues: CASSLSFGSADRYKEGAGNTIYF. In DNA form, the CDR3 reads TGTGCCAGCAGTTTATCCTTTGGCTCTGCGGACAGGTACAAGGAGGGTGCTGGAAACACCATATATTTT.

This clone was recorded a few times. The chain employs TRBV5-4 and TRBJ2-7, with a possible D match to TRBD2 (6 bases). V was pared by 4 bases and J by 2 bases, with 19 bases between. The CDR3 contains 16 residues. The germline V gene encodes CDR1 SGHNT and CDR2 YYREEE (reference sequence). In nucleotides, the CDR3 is TGTGCCAGCAGCCCGCAGGGAGCGGGTGGGCCCTACGAGCAGTACTTC. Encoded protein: CASSPQGAGGPYEQYF.

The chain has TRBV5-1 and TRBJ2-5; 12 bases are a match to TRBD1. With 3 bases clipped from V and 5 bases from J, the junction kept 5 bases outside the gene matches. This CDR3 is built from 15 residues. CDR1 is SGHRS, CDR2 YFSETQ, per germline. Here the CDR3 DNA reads TGCGCCAGCAGCTGGGGGACAGGGGGCATGGAGACCCAGTACTTC. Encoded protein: CASSWGTGGMETQYF.

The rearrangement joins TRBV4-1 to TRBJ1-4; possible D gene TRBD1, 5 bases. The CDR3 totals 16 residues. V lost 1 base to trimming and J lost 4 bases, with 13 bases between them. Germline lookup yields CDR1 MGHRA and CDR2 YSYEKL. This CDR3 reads CASSQATGSINEKLFF. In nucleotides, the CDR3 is TGCGCCAGCAGCCAAGCCACAGGCTCAATTAATGAAAAACTGTTTTTT.

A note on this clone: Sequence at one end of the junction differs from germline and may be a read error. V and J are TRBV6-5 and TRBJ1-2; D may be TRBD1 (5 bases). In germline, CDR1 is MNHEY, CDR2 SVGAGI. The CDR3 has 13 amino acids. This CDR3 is CASRSDSPYCYTF. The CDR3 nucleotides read TGTGCCAGCAGATCCGACAGCCCCTATTGCTACACCTTC.

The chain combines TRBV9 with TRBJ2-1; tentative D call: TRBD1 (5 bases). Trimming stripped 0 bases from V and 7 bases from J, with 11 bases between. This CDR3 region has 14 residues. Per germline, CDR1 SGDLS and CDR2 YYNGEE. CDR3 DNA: TGTGCCAGCAGCGTAGATTCAGGGCCGAATGAGCAGTTCTTC. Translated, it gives CASSVDSGPNEQFF.

The CDR3 loop is CASSERTEYGYTF. For the CDR3, the DNA is TGTGCCAGCAGCGAGAGGACAGAATATGGCTACACCTTC. The chain joins TRBV7-9 to TRBJ1-2; a possible D gene is TRBD1 (6 bases). Between the trimmed V and J ends, which lost 5 bases and 5 bases, there was a span of 12 bases. CDR3 length equals 13 residues. The germline V gene has CDR1 SEHNR and CDR2 FQNEAQ (reference sequence).

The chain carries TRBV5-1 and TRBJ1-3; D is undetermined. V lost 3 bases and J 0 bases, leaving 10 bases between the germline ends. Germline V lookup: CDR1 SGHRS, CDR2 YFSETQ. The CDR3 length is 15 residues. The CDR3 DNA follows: TGCGCCAGCAGCTACACAGCCGGCTCTGGAAACACCATATATTTT. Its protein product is CASSYTAGSGNTIYF.

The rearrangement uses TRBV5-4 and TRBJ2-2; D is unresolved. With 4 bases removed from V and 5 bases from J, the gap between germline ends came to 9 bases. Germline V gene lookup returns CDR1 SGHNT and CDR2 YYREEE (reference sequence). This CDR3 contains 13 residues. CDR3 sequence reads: CASSTQWTGELFF. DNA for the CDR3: TGTGCCAGCAGCACACAGTGGACCGGGGAGCTGTTTTTT. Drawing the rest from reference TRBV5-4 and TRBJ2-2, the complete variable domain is ETGVTQSPTHLIKTRGQQVTLRCSSQSGHNTVSWYQQALGQGPQFIFQYYREEENGRGNFPPRFSGLQFPNYSSELNVNALELDDSALYLCASSTQWTGELFFGEGSRLTVL.

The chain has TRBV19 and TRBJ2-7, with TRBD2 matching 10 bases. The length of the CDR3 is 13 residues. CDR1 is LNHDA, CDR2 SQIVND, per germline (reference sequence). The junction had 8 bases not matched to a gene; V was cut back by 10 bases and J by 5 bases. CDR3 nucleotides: TGTGCCACCCGAGCGGGAGGGCACCACGAGCAGTACTTC. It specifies CATRAGGHHEQYF.

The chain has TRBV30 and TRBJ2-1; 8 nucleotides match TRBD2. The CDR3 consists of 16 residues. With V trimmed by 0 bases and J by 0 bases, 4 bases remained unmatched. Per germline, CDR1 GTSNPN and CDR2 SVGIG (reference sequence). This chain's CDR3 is CAWSVKGLGSYNEQFF. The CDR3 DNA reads TGTGCCTGGAGTGTAAAGGGACTAGGCTCCTACAATGAGCAGTTCTTC.

In nucleotides, the CDR3 is TGTGCCAGCAGCTTTACCGGGACACGGAACACTGAAGCTTTCTTT. Translating it yields CASSFTGTRNTEAFF. V usage is TRBV11-2 and J usage is TRBJ1-1, with D perhaps matching TRBD1 (6 bases). Germline V gene sequence: CDR1 SGHAT, CDR2 FQNNGV. This CDR3 comprises 15 residues. Trimming took 3 bases from V and 1 from J, leaving 12 bases between them.

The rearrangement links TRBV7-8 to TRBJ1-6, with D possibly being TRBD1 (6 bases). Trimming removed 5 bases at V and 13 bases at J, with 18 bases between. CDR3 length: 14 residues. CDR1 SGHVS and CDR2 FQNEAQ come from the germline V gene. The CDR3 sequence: CASSPLGDIGPLHF. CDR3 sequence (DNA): TGTGCCAGCAGCCCCCTTGGGGACATCGGCCCCCTCCACTTT. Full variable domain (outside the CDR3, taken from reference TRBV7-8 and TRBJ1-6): GAGVSQSPRYKVAKRGQDVALRCDPISGHVSLFWYQQALGQGPEFLTYFQNEAQLDKSGLPSDRFFAERPEGSVSTLKIQRTQQEDSAVYLCASSPLGDIGPLHFGNGTRLTVT.

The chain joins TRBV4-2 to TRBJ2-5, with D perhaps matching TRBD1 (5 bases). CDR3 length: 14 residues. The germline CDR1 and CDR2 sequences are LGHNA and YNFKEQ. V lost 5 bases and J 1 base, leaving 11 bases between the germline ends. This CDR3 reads CASSTDILQETQYF. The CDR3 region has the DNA TGTGCCAGCAGCACGGACATACTCCAAGAGACCCAGTACTTC.

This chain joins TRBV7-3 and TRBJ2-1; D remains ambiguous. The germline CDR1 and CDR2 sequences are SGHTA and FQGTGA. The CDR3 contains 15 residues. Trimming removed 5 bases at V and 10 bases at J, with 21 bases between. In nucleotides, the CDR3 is TGTGCCAGCAGCCCCCCTGGTGGCCCGTTATTGGAGCAGTTCTTC. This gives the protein CASSPPGGPLLEQFF.

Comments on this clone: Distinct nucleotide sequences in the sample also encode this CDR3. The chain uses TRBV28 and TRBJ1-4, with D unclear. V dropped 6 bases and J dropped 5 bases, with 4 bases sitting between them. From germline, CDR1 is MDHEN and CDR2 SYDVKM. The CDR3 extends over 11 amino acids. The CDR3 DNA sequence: TGTGCCAGCAGGTCAAATGAAAAACTGTTTTTT. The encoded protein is CASRSNEKLFF.

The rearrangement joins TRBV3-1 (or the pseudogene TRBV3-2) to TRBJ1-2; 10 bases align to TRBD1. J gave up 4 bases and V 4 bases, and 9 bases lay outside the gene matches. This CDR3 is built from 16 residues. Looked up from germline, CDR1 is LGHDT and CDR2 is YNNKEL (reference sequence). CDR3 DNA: TGTGCCAGCAGCCTCCGGGACAGGGGCCGAATCTATGGCTACACCTTC. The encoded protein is CASSLRDRGRIYGYTF.

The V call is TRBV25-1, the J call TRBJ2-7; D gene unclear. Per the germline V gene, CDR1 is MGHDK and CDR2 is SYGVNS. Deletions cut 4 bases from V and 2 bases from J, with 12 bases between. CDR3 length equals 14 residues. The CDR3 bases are TGTGCCAGCAGTGGCGTTGACAAGACCTACGAGCAGTACTTC. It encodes CASSGVDKTYEQYF.

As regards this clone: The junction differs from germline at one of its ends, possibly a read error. This chain's CDR3 is CASSLQGGF. The CDR3, as DNA: TGTGCCAGCAGCTTACAGGGCGGTTTC. This rearrangement joins TRBV7-9 to TRBJ2-7; a possible D gene is TRBD1 (5 bases). Germline-derived CDR1 and CDR2 are SEHNR and FQNEAQ (reference sequence). This CDR3 region has 9 residues.

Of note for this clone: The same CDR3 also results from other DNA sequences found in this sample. CDR3 DNA sequence: TGTGCCAGCTCACCCCAGGGTAATCAGCCCCAGCATTTT. Residues: CASSPQGNQPQHF. The chain recombines TRBV18 with TRBJ1-5, with D possibly matching TRBD1 (5 bases). This CDR3 spans 13 amino acids. CDR1 and CDR2 from the germline V gene are KGHSH and LQKENI. Trimming took off 3 bases at V and 4 bases at J, with 7 bases between the two ends.